These 6 T cell receptor beta chains originate from one sample sequenced in a study of T cell responses to AZD1222 COVID-19 vaccine. Clones were sequenced by immunoSEQ multiplex PCR, and TCRdb holds only the in-frame ones, with some missing. The repertoire holds 200,000 or so clones, with 90% to 95% as singletons. Material: peripheral blood, obtained on day 0 of MenACWY control vaccination. These receptors originate from an adult in good health.

The chain employs TRBV11-2 and TRBJ1-3, with D uncertain. V lost 5 bases to trimming and J lost 5 bases, with 13 bases between them. Germline V CDR1 and CDR2: SGHAT, FQNNGV. The CDR3 extends over 14 amino acids. This chain's CDR3 is CASSPSAGRNTIYF. CDR3 bases: TGTGCCAGCAGCCCATCAGCGGGGAGAAACACCATATATTTT. Supplemented by reference TRBV11-2 and TRBJ1-3, the full variable domain reads EAGVAQSPRYKIIEKRQSVAFWCNPISGHATLYWYQQILGQGPKLLIQFQNNGVVDDSQLPKDRFSAERLKGVDSTLKIQPAKLEDSAVYLCASSPSAGRNTIYFGEGSWLTVV.

The J gene is TRBJ1-1, the V gene TRBV7-9; the D is unclear. Germline loops: CDR1 SEHNR, CDR2 FQNEAQ (reference sequence). The ends were cut back, 1 base at V and 5 bases at J, with 17 bases in the middle. The CDR3 consists of 16 residues. DNA for the CDR3: TGTGCCAGCAGCTTAGGTGAGGGCAGCCGGAAGACTGAAGCTTTCTTT. Its translation is CASSLGEGSRKTEAFF.

In this sample, this clone turned up once. This chain connects TRBV7-2 to TRBJ2-3; 12 bases line up with TRBD2. The CDR3 consists of 18 residues. Trimming at V came to 4 bases and at J to 4 bases, leaving 12 bases not matched to a gene. Germline V lookup: CDR1 SGHTA, CDR2 FQGNSA. The CDR3 reads CASSSTLLAGGRADTQYF. The CDR3 region has the DNA TGTGCCAGCAGCTCAACCTTGCTAGCGGGGGGGCGCGCAGATACGCAGTATTTT.

CDR3: CATSKVGTQYF. The CDR3 coding sequence is TGTGCCACCAGTAAAGTGGGGACGCAGTATTTT. This rearrangement joins TRBV24-1 to TRBJ2-3, with no clear D. Trimming took 6 bases from V and 9 from J, leaving 9 bases between them. The CDR3 is 11 amino acids. Germline-derived CDR1 and CDR2 are KGHDR and SFDVKD.

The chain joins TRBV12-5 to TRBJ1-1; possibly TRBD1 for D (5 bases). CDR1 is LGHNT and CDR2 is FRNRAP in the germline V gene. CDR3 length: 12 residues. Trimming left V 1 base short and J 10 bases short, with 10 bases between. The CDR3 sequence is CASGLGQGAAFF. CDR3 in DNA: TGTGCTAGTGGTTTGGGCCAGGGAGCAGCTTTCTTT.

This clone was observed a single time. The chain uses TRBV4-1 and TRBJ2-1; TRBD2 aligns across 7 bases. The CDR3 length is 16 residues. CDR1 and CDR2 from the germline V gene are MGHRA and YSYEKL. J gave up 7 bases and V 0 bases, and 9 bases lay outside the gene matches. The CDR3 DNA reads TGCGCCAGCAGCCAAGATGGAACGGGCGGGGGTAATGAGCAGTTCTTC. It encodes CASSQDGTGGGNEQFF.